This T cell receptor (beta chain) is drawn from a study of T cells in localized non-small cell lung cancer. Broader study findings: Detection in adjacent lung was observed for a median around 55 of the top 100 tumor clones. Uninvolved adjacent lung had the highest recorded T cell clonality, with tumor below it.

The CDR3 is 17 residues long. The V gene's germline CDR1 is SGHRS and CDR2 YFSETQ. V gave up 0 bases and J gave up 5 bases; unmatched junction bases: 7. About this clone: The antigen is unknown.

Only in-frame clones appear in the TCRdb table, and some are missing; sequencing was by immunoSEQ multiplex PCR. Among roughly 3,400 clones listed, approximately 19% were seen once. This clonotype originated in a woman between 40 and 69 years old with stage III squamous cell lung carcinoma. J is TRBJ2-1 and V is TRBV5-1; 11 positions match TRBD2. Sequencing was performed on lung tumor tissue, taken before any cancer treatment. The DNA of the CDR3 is TGCGCCAGCAGCTTGGTTGGCAAGACTAGCGGGAACAATGAGCAGTTCTTC. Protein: CASSLVGKTSGNNEQFF. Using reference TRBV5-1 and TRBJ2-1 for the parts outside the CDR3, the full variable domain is KAGVTQTPRYLIKTRGQQVTLSCSPISGHRSVSWYQQTPGQGLQFLFEYFSETQRNKGNFPGRFSGRQFSNSRSEMNVSTLELGDSALYLCASSLVGKTSGNNEQFFGPGTRLTVL.